The T cell receptor beta chain under discussion was sequenced for a study of blood T cell repertoires in COVID-19 (dated by TCRdb to the early 2020s). At the level of the whole study: Samples covering the acute and convalescent phases of COVID-19 were provided by collaborators in the United States, Italy and Spain. The material from the prospective study consisted of cDNA or gDNA derived from T cells, B-cell-depleted T cells, or PBMCs. Deeply sampled blood TCRbeta repertoires from subjects exposed to, actively infected with, or recovered from COVID-19 were included in the dataset. The repertoires were released in a freely available public database intended as a resource for research on the immune response to SARS-CoV-2. The samples were drawn from two sources: the first 160 participants of the ongoing ImmuneRACE study, and approximately 1,300 subjects contributed by 6 global collaborators. Sample metadata almost always included a de-identified subject ID, COVID-19 status, age in years and sex. HLA class I and class II types, where available, came from metadata supplied by the sample provider rather than from assay-based typing.

What the research found in general, with its limitations: How much clinical and demographic metadata was included differed by source and by participant, and the metadata was provided uncurated.

TCRbeta CDR3 regions were amplified from genomic DNA using the immunoSEQ Assay, a bias-controlled multiplex PCR. The original methods were these. The number of nucleated cells in each sample was estimated from the amplification of reference gene primers within the assay. Sequence reads were collapsed and filtered to measure the absolute abundance of every unique TCRbeta CDR3 rearrangement. Productive Simpson clonality was computed per sample as the square root of Simpson's diversity index over productive rearrangements. The immuneACCESS repertoire file appears here via TCRdb, limited to in-frame rearrangements. These files lack a portion of the clones; in checked studies, under half of the deficit traces to unresolved V genes, and the cause of the others is not known. From that table come the V and J calls and clone size; the DNA was used to work out D and trimming. The sample table holds approximately 300,000 clones, of which roughly nine tenths were seen once. Together, the top ten hold 3.9% of the sample.

For CDR1 and CDR2, the germline V gene (reference sequence) lists LNHDA and SQIVND. The CDR3 runs 17 amino acids, cysteine and phenylalanine included. The DNA shown is the 51-base CDR3, in frame from base 1. From V the trimming removes 3 bases and from J it removes 7 bases, while the gene matches leave 13 bases of the junction unaccounted for. In the prospective study, participants were roughly 18 to 95 years old, resided in about two dozen geographic areas of the United States, and were enrolled through a virtual design. In the prospective study, cohorts were assigned on the basis of participant-reported clinical history obtained from a screening survey and a study questionnaire. Exposed participants had been in contact with someone with a PCR-confirmed or clinician-diagnosed COVID-19 case within 2 weeks of study entry. In the prospective study, mobile phlebotomists collected whole blood, serum and a nasopharyngeal or oropharyngeal swab from each participant. Prospective study participants could optionally give additional blood draws and questionnaires over an approximately 2-month period. Before DNA extraction, prospective study blood samples were shipped either frozen or at room temperature.

With respect to this clone: Its antigen specificity is not known. Nothing much larger sits one base from this clone, and base qualities are not available.

Specimen: PBMCs or T cells enriched from blood (not recorded which). This clonotype was sampled from a woman aged 25-40 years who had been exposed to COVID-19. The chain couples TRBV19 to TRBJ1-2; TRBD1 matches 11 bases in the middle. Here is the DNA: TGTGCCAGTAGTATGGCCCTTCGAGGGACAGGGGGTTCTGGCTACACCTTC. Its coded protein is CASSMALRGTGGSGYTF.